This T cell receptor (beta chain) was documented in a study of blood T cell repertoires in COVID-19. Study information: From the United States, Italy and Spain came samples of acute and convalescent COVID-19. PBMCs, B-cell-depleted T cells, or T cells provided the cDNA or gDNA that made up the material.

Only a few counts were recorded for this clone. J was trimmed by 0 bases and V by 1 base; bases with no gene match: 0. Germline loops: CDR1 SQVTM, CDR2 ANQGSEA. The CDR3 consists of 15 residues. Here immunoSEQ multiplex PCR was the method, and the copy in TCRdb shows in-frame clones only, minus some. Of hundreds of thousands of clones listed, around 87% are singletons. V is TRBV29-1 and J is TRBJ2-1, with 10 bases identical to TRBD2. Sequencing was carried out using peripheral blood. The sequence came from a man between 18 and 29 years old with active or convalescent COVID-19. Written as DNA, the CDR3 is TGCAGCGTTGAAGGACTAGCGGGCTCCTACAATGAGCAGTTCTTC. It is translated as CSVEGLAGSYNEQFF.